This T cell receptor beta chain came from a study of blood T cell repertoires in COVID-19. Up to 2 weeks before entering the study, exposed participants had met a COVID-19 case. This CDR3 is built from 14 residues. V was clipped by 5 bases and J by 6 bases; unmatched bases: 2. Looked up from germline, CDR1 is SGHDT and CDR2 is YYEEEE. Sequenced by immunoSEQ multiplex PCR; TCRdb stores in-frame clones only, minus some. The profile covers about 150,000 clones, with about nine tenths appearing a single time and under 4.5% taken by the ten largest. The sequence derives from a woman aged 35 to 49 who had been exposed to COVID-19. Material: PBMCs or T cells enriched from blood (not recorded which). The rearrangement links TRBV5-6 to TRBJ1-6, with 10 nucleotides matching TRBD1. The CDR3 DNA follows: TGTGCCAGCAGTTGGACAGGGGGTAATTCACCCCTCCACTTT. Translated: CASSWTGGNSPLHF.